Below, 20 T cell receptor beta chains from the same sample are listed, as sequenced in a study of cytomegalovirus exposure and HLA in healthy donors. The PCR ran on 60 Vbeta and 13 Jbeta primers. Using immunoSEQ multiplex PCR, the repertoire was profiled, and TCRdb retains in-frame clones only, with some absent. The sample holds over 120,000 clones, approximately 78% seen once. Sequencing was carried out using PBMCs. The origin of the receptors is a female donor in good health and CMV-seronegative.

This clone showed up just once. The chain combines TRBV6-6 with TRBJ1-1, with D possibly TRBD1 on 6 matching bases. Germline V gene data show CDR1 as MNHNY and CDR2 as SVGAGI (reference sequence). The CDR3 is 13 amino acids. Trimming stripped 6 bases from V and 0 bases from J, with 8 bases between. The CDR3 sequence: CASRGQLNTEAFF. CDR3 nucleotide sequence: TGTGCCAGCAGAGGACAGCTGAACACTGAAGCTTTCTTT.

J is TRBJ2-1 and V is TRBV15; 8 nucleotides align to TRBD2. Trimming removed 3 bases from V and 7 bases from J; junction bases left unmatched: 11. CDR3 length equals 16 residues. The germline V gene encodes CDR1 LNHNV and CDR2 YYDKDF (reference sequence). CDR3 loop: CATSRGLTGGQNEQFF. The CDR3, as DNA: TGTGCCACCAGCAGGGGGTTGACGGGGGGGCAAAATGAGCAGTTCTTC.

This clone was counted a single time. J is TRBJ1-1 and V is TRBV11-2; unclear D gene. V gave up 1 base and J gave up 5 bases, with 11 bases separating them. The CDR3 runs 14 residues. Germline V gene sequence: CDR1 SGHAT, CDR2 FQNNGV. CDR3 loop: CASSLVDRGTEAFF. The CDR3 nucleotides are TGTGCCAGCAGCTTAGTGGATAGAGGTACTGAAGCTTTCTTT.

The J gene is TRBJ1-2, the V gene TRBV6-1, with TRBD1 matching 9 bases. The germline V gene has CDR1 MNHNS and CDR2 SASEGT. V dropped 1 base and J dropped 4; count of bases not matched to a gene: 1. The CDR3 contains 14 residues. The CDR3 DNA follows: TGTGCCAGCAGTGAAGGGGACAGGGTCTATGGCTACACCTTC. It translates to CASSEGDRVYGYTF.

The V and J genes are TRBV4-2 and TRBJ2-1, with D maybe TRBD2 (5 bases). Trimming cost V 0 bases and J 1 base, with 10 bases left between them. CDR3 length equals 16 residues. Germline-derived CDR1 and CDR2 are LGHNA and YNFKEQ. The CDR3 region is CASSQDSEGSYNEQFF. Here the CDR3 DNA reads TGTGCCAGCAGCCAAGATAGCGAAGGGTCCTACAATGAGCAGTTCTTC.

The DNA for the CDR3 is TGTGCCAGCAGTCCCCAGGTGGGCTATGGCTACACCTTC. Translated, it gives CASSPQVGYGYTF. This chain links TRBV25-1 with TRBJ1-2; D remains ambiguous. Between the trimmed V and J ends, which lost 5 bases and 4 bases, there was a span of 11 bases. Germline V gene lookup returns CDR1 MGHDK and CDR2 SYGVNS. This CDR3 has 13 amino acids.

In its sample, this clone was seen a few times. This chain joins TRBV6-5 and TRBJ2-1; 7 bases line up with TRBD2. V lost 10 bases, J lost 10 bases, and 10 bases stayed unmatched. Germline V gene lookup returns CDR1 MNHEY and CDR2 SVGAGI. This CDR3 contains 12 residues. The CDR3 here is CAISSVGGEQFF. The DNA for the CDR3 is TGTGCCATCTCCTCGGTCGGGGGGGAGCAGTTCTTC.

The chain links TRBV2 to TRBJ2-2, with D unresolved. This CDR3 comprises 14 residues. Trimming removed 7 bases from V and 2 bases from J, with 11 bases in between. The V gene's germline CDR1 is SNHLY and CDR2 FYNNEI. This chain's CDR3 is CASIIGQNTGELFF. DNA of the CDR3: TGTGCCAGCATCATTGGGCAAAACACCGGGGAGCTGTTTTTT.

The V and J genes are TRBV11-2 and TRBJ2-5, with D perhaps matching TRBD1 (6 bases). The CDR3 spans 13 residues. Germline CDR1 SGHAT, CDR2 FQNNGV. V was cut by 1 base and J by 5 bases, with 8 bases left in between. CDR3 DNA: TGTGCCAGCAGCTTAGGCAGGGGCGAGACCCAGTACTTC. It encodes CASSLGRGETQYF.

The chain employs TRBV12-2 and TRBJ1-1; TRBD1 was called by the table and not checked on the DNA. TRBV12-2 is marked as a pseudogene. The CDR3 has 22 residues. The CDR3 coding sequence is TGTGCAAGTCGCGCGCTTGTCCACGGGACAGGGTTCTCCCCTGCTATGAACACTGAAGCTTTCTTT. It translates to CASRALVHGTGFSPAMNTEAFF.

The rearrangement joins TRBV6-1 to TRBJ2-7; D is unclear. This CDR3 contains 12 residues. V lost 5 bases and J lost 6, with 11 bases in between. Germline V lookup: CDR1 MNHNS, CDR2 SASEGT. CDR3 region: CASSSIAREQYF. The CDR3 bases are TGTGCCAGCAGTTCAATAGCTCGCGAGCAGTACTTC.

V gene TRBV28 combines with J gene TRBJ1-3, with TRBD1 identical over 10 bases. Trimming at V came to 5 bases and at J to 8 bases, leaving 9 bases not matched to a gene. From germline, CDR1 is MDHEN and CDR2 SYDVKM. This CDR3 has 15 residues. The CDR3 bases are TGTGCCAGCAGTCGGGTGACAGGGGGCTTGTACACCATATATTTT. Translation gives CASSRVTGGLYTIYF. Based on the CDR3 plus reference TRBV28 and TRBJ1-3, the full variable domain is DVKVTQSSRYLVKRTGEKVFLECVQDMDHENMFWYRQDPGLGLRLIYFSYDVKMKEKGDIPEGYSVSREKKERFSLILESASTNQTSMYLCASSRVTGGLYTIYFGEGSWLTVV.

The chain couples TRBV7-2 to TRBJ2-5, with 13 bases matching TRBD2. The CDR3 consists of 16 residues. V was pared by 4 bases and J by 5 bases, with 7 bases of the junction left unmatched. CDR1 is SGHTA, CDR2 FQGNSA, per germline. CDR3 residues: CASSSLLAGGRETQYF. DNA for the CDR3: TGTGCCAGCAGCTCTCTACTAGCGGGGGGGCGGGAGACCCAGTACTTC.

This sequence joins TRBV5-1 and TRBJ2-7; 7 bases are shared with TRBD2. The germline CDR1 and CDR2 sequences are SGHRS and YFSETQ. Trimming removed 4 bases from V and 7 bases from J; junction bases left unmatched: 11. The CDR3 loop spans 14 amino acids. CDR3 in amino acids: CASSPGGLRWEQYF. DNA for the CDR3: TGCGCCAGCAGCCCGGGAGGACTAAGGTGGGAGCAGTACTTC. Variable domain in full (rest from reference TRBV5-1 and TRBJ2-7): KAGVTQTPRYLIKTRGQQVTLSCSPISGHRSVSWYQQTPGQGLQFLFEYFSETQRNKGNFPGRFSGRQFSNSRSEMNVSTLELGDSALYLCASSPGGLRWEQYFGPGTRLTVT.

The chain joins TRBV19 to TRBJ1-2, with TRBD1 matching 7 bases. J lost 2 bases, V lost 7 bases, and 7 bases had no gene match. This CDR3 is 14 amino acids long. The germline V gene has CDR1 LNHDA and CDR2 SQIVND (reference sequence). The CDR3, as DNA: TGTGCCAGTACCCTCAGGGGGACGAACTATGGCTACACCTTC. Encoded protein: CASTLRGTNYGYTF.

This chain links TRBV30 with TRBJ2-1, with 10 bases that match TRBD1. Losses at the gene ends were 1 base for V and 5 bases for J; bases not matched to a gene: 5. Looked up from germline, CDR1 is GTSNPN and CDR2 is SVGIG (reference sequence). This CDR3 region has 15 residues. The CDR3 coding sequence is TGTGCCTGGAGTGCCCCGGGACAGGGGAACAATGAGCAGTTCTTC. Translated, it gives CAWSAPGQGNNEQFF.

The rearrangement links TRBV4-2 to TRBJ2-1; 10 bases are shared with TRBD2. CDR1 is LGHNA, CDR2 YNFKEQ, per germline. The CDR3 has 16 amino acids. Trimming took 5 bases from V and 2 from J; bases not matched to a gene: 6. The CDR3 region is CASSGSGGGAYNEQFF. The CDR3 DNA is TGTGCCAGCAGCGGAAGCGGGGGGGGAGCCTACAATGAGCAGTTCTTC.

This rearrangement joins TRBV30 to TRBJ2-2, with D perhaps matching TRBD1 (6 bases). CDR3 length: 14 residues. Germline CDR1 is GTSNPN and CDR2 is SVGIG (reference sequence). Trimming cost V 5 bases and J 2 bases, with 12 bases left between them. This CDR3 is CAWYREGNTGELFF. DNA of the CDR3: TGTGCCTGGTACAGGGAAGGCAACACCGGGGAGCTGTTTTTT. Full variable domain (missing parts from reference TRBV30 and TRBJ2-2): SQTIHQWPATLVQPVGSPLSLECTVEGTSNPNLYWYRQAAGRGLQLLFYSVGIGQISSEVPQNLSASRPQDRQFILSSKKLLLSDSGFYLCAWYREGNTGELFFGEGSRLTVL.

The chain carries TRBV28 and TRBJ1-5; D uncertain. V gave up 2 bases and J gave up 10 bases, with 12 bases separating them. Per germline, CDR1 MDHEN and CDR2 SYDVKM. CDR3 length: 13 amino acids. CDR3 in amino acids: CASSLPPGSPQHF. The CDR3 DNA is TGTGCCAGCAGTTTACCGCCGGGGAGTCCCCAGCATTTT.

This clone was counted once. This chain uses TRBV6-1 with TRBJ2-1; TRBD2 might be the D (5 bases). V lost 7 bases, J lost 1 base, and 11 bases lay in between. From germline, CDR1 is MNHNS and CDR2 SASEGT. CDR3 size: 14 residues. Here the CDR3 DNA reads TGTGCCAGCAAGTTACGCGGGTCCTACAATGAGCAGTTCTTC. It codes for CASKLRGSYNEQFF.